This T cell receptor beta chain was identified during a study of beta chain features in type 1 diabetes. Study-level background: Patient and healthy donor groups were alike in age, gender and cell yields.

Cell sorting via CD45RO/CCR7/CD25/CD127/CD95/CD27 was performed to obtain CD4+ naive, central memory, regulatory and stem cell-like memory cells. The junction had 5 bases not matched to a gene; V was cut back by 5 bases and J by 4 bases. This CDR3 contains 15 residues. CDR1 MDHEN and CDR2 SYDVKM come from the germline V gene. With respect to this clone: Its antigen is currently unknown.

Expressed TCRB transcripts were sequenced, since all the RNA that had been isolated was reverse transcribed. Sequenced by immunoSEQ multiplex PCR; TCRdb stores in-frame clones only, minus some. This sample has about 99,000 clones, with roughly 28% found just once. Study-level results: Within patients, naive, central memory and Treg TCRB repertoires seemed more similar than within healthy donors. All four CD4+ subsets from Type 1 diabetes patients carried moderately but significantly shorter TCRB CDR3s. Insertion counts at VDJ junctions were lower in type 1 diabetes patients, who also showed more deletions there.

Source material: central memory CD4+ T cells from blood. The chain couples TRBV28 to TRBJ2-2, with 9 bases lining up with TRBD1. This TCR was recovered from a woman aged 18-29 years with type 1 diabetes. CDR3 nucleotide sequence: TGTGCCAGCAGTGGGGGACAGGGCCGCACCGGGGAGCTGTTTTTT. This translates into CASSGGQGRTGELFF.